Presented here are 26 T cell receptor beta chains from one specimen sequenced in a study of T cell responses to AZD1222 COVID-19 vaccine. The table came from immunoSEQ multiplex PCR; TCRdb's copy has only in-frame clones and leaves some out. Among approximately 79,000 clones listed, 83% were seen once. The sequencing here drew on peripheral blood, taken 28 days after the second AZD1222 dose. Receptor source: an adult who received the AZD1222 COVID-19 vaccine.

The chain links TRBV11-2 to TRBJ2-7; weak D call: TRBD2 (6 bases). The CDR3 runs to 15 residues. V was trimmed by 5 bases and J by 2 bases, leaving 16 bases between them. Germline CDR1 and CDR2: SGHAT and FQNNGV. CDR3 in DNA: TGTGCCAGCAGCCGGGGACTGCGGTCCCCCTACGAGCAGTACTTC. It is translated as CASSRGLRSPYEQYF.

This chain joins TRBV30 and TRBJ1-2, with 8 bases lining up with TRBD1. CDR1 is GTSNPN and CDR2 is SVGIG in the germline V gene (reference sequence). J lost 7 bases, V lost 2 bases, and 3 bases had no gene match. The CDR3 loop spans 12 amino acids. The CDR3 nucleotides are TGTGCCTGGAGTCAGGGGGCGCCTGGCTACACCTTC. The encoded protein is CAWSQGAPGYTF.

The rearrangement uses TRBV7-2 and TRBJ2-7; 15 bases match TRBD2. The CDR3 has 16 amino acids. CDR1 SGHTA and CDR2 FQGNSA come from the germline V gene. V dropped 2 bases and J dropped 6; count of bases not matched to a gene: 5. DNA of the CDR3: TGTGCCAGCAGCTTAAGGACTAGCGGGAGGGCCCTCGAGCAGTACTTC. This codes for CASSLRTSGRALEQYF.

Concerning this clone itself: Different DNA sequences within this sample yield the same CDR3. The V and J genes are TRBV28 and TRBJ1-5; maybe TRBD1 (5 bases). V was pared by 5 bases and J by 2 bases, with 10 bases between. The CDR3 is 14 amino acids. Germline-derived CDR1 and CDR2 are MDHEN and SYDVKM. The CDR3, as DNA: TGTGCCAGCAGTCTCACGACAGGCAATCAGCCCCAGCATTTT. Encoded protein: CASSLTTGNQPQHF.

The CDR3 bases are TGTGCCAGCAGACCGGACAGCACCACCGGGGAGCTGTTTTTT. Its protein product is CASRPDSTTGELFF. This chain uses TRBV7-9 with TRBJ2-2; D perhaps matches TRBD1 (6 bases). Looked up from germline, CDR1 is SEHNR and CDR2 is FQNEAQ (reference sequence). CDR3 size: 14 residues. Trimming stripped 6 bases from V and 4 bases from J, with 12 bases between.

The rearrangement joins TRBV7-2 to TRBJ2-3; 8 bases are a match to TRBD1. V lost 7 bases to trimming and J lost 6 bases; unmatched junction nucleotides: 9. This CDR3 has 14 amino acids. Germline V CDR1 and CDR2: SGHTA, FQGNSA. CDR3 protein: CASNPGQGMDTQYF. In nucleotides, the CDR3 is TGTGCCAGCAACCCCGGACAGGGTATGGATACGCAGTATTTT.

The chain is built from TRBV4-2 and TRBJ2-6, with 12 bases that match TRBD1. V was clipped by 5 bases and J by 2 bases; unmatched bases: 7. This CDR3 region has 18 residues. Looked up from germline, CDR1 is LGHNA and CDR2 is YNFKEQ. The CDR3 sequence is CASSTTGQGATGANVLTF. The CDR3 region has the DNA TGTGCCAGCAGCACGACGGGACAGGGGGCAACTGGGGCCAACGTCCTGACTTTC.

The chain combines TRBV28 with TRBJ2-3; tentatively, D is TRBD1 (6 bases). The CDR3 length is 16 residues. The germline V and J ends were trimmed by 5 bases and 4 bases, with 19 bases remaining between them. Looked up from germline, CDR1 is MDHEN and CDR2 is SYDVKM. Here the CDR3 reads CASSTGQPALPDTQYF. As DNA, the CDR3 is TGTGCCAGCAGTACCGGACAGCCGGCTCTTCCAGATACGCAGTATTTT.

This clone has a single count. The chain joins TRBV7-2 to TRBJ1-5; D gene ambiguous. Germline V lookup: CDR1 SGHTA, CDR2 FQGNSA. Trimming cost V 2 bases and J 0 bases, with 11 bases left between them. The CDR3 covers 16 residues. The CDR3 DNA follows: TGTGCCAGCAGCTTAAGTTCCGTGAATAGCAATCAGCCCCAGCATTTT. Protein sequence: CASSLSSVNSNQPQHF. The whole variable domain, remainder taken from reference TRBV7-2 and TRBJ1-5, is GAGVSQSPSNKVTEKGKDVELRCDPISGHTALYWYRQSLGQGLEFLIYFQGNSAPDKSGLPSDRFSAERTGGSVSTLTIQRTQQEDSAVYLCASSLSSVNSNQPQHFGDGTRLSIL.

This rearrangement joins TRBV7-9 to TRBJ2-3; 12 bases align to TRBD1. Trimming took 1 base from V and 3 from J; bases not matched to a gene: 2. CDR3 length: 16 residues. CDR1 is SEHNR and CDR2 is FQNEAQ in the germline V gene (reference sequence). Written as DNA, the CDR3 is TGTGCCAGCAGCTTAGGGGACAGGGGGCGGACAGATACGCAGTATTTT. Translating gives CASSLGDRGRTDTQYF. Together with reference TRBV7-9 and TRBJ2-3, the CDR3 gives the full variable domain: DTGVSQNPRHKITKRGQNVTFRCDPISEHNRLYWYRQTLGQGPEFLTYFQNEAQLEKSRLLSDRFSAERPKGSFSTLEIQRTEQGDSAMYLCASSLGDRGRTDTQYFGPGTRLTVL.

The chain combines TRBV7-2 with TRBJ1-5, with 8 bases lining up with TRBD1. The CDR3 has 16 amino acids. V shed 5 bases, J shed 1 base, and the junction held 7 bases outside the gene matches. The germline V gene encodes CDR1 SGHTA and CDR2 FQGNSA. This CDR3 reads CASSLRTGPSNQPQHF. The CDR3 DNA follows: TGTGCCAGCAGCCTACGGACAGGGCCAAGCAATCAGCCCCAGCATTTT.

This clone has a handful of counts. This chain links TRBV4-3 with TRBJ2-1; 12 nucleotides line up with TRBD2. The junction had 7 bases not matched to a gene; V was cut back by 2 bases and J by 5 bases. The germline gives CDR1 LGHNA, CDR2 YSLEER. The CDR3 spans 17 residues. The CDR3 is CASSQLIGLAGNNEQFF. The CDR3 DNA reads as TGCGCCAGCAGCCAACTGATAGGACTAGCGGGAAACAATGAGCAGTTCTTC.

The chain employs TRBV19 and TRBJ1-1; 7 bases are shared with TRBD1. CDR3 length: 13 residues. Trimming took 5 bases from V and 9 from J; bases not matched to a gene: 9. Per the germline V gene, CDR1 is LNHDA and CDR2 is SQIVND (reference sequence). The CDR3 region is CASSAPQTGQAFF. CDR3 DNA: TGTGCCAGTAGTGCGCCCCAGACAGGGCAAGCTTTCTTT.

The chain employs TRBV6-5 and TRBJ2-2; D uncertain. V was cut by 2 bases and J by 4 bases, with 8 bases left in between. Germline V CDR1 and CDR2: MNHEY, SVGAGI. This CDR3 spans 14 amino acids. CDR3 residues: CASSYRSRTGELFF. The CDR3 DNA reads TGTGCCAGCAGTTACAGGAGTCGCACCGGGGAGCTGTTTTTT.

The gene calls are TRBV7-9 and TRBJ2-1; no clear D gene. Germline CDR1 and CDR2: SEHNR and FQNEAQ (reference sequence). This CDR3 is 12 amino acids long. V was cut by 1 base and J by 10 bases, with 8 bases left in between. The CDR3 region has the DNA TGTGCCAGCAGCTTAGTTAATTGGGAGCAGTTCTTC. It is translated as CASSLVNWEQFF.

In its sample, this clone was seen a few times. The J gene is TRBJ2-7, the V gene TRBV5-6; the D call may be TRBD1 or TRBD2 (7 bases each). This CDR3 spans 12 amino acids. V shed 4 bases and J shed 4 bases, with 9 bases lying between them. Germline V gene lookup returns CDR1 SGHDT and CDR2 YYEEEE. CDR3 coding DNA: TGTGCCAGCAGCCAGGGGGGGTACGAGCAGTACTTC. Its translation is CASSQGGYEQYF.

The chain has TRBV4-1 and TRBJ1-3; a weak D match, TRBD1 (5 bases). Trimming cost V 0 bases and J 2 bases, with 14 bases left between them. The CDR3 sequence is 17 residues long. CDR1 is MGHRA, CDR2 YSYEKL, per germline. The CDR3 region is CASSQEPGTATGNTIYF. CDR3 sequence (DNA): TGCGCCAGCAGCCAAGAACCCGGGACGGCTACTGGAAACACCATATATTTT.

The genes are TRBV9 and TRBJ1-4, with D possibly TRBD1 on 6 matching bases. CDR1 and CDR2 (germline): SGDLS, YYNGEE. Trimming stripped 4 bases from V and 5 bases from J, with 18 bases between. The CDR3 runs to 16 residues. The DNA of the CDR3 is TGTGCCAGCAGCTCAGGGGTGGGGATAATCAATGAAAAACTGTTTTTT. Translation: CASSSGVGIINEKLFF.

The V gene is TRBV6-5, the J gene TRBJ1-2, with D possibly matching TRBD1 (5 bases). Germline V gene data show CDR1 as MNHEY and CDR2 as SVGAGI. V was trimmed by 6 bases and J by 8 bases, leaving 16 bases between them. The CDR3 has 13 residues. CDR3 residues: CASRSVGTAGYTF. CDR3 nucleotides: TGTGCCAGCAGATCCGTGGGGACCGCCGGCTACACCTTC.

V gene TRBV2 combines with J gene TRBJ1-2; D gene unclear. CDR3 length: 15 residues. The V gene's germline CDR1 is SNHLY and CDR2 FYNNEI. V lost 4 bases to trimming and J lost 1 base, with 13 bases between them. CDR3 loop: CASSVRETNNYGYTF. The CDR3 DNA reads TGTGCCAGCAGTGTGCGGGAAACCAATAACTATGGCTACACCTTC.

The chain joins TRBV5-1 to TRBJ2-7; 7 nucleotides align to TRBD1. J was trimmed by 1 base and V by 5 bases; bases with no gene match: 12. The CDR3 totals 16 residues. Germline V gene lookup returns CDR1 SGHRS and CDR2 YFSETQ. Here the CDR3 DNA reads TGCGCCAGCAGGACAGGGATAGATATAAATTCCTACGAGCAGTACTTC. It codes for CASRTGIDINSYEQYF.

The J gene is TRBJ2-5, the V gene TRBV25-1; no clear D gene. The germline V gene has CDR1 MGHDK and CDR2 SYGVNS. The CDR3 contains 15 residues. V lost 7 bases, J lost 4 bases, and 19 bases lay in between. CDR3 sequence: CASTPKGWSRETQYF. The CDR3 DNA reads as TGTGCCAGCACCCCCAAGGGTTGGTCTCGAGAGACCCAGTACTTC.

This chain connects TRBV19 to TRBJ2-1; 10 bases align to TRBD1. V lost 7 bases, J lost 8 bases, and 8 bases stayed unmatched. The CDR3 is 14 amino acids. Germline V gene lookup returns CDR1 LNHDA and CDR2 SQIVND (reference sequence). CDR3 residues: CASKTGQGLDEQFF. In DNA form, the CDR3 reads TGTGCCAGTAAAACGGGACAGGGGTTGGATGAGCAGTTCTTC.

V and J are TRBV28 and TRBJ1-2, with D maybe TRBD1 (6 bases). The CDR3 runs 15 residues. The V end was cut by 2 bases, the J end by 8 bases, with 18 bases between. Germline V gene lookup returns CDR1 MDHEN and CDR2 SYDVKM. The DNA of the CDR3 is TGTGCCAGCAGTTTAGGGACACCTCCCATATACGGCTACACCTTC. Protein: CASSLGTPPIYGYTF.

The chain couples TRBV28 to TRBJ2-5; D is unresolved. Germline-derived CDR1 and CDR2 are MDHEN and SYDVKM. The CDR3 sequence is 11 residues long. Trimming cost V 3 bases and J 5 bases, with 4 bases left between them. This CDR3 reads CASSFMETQYF. The CDR3 DNA sequence: TGTGCCAGCAGTTTTATGGAGACCCAGTACTTC.

The CDR3 reads CASSLGTGLFMNTEAFF. The CDR3 nucleotides are TGTGCCAGCAGTTTGGGGACAGGGCTTTTCATGAACACTGAAGCTTTCTTT. V is TRBV27 and J is TRBJ1-1; 9 nucleotides line up with TRBD1. J gave up 0 bases and V 3 bases, and 8 bases lay outside the gene matches. The CDR3 extends over 17 amino acids. Germline loops: CDR1 MNHEY, CDR2 SMNVEV (reference sequence).